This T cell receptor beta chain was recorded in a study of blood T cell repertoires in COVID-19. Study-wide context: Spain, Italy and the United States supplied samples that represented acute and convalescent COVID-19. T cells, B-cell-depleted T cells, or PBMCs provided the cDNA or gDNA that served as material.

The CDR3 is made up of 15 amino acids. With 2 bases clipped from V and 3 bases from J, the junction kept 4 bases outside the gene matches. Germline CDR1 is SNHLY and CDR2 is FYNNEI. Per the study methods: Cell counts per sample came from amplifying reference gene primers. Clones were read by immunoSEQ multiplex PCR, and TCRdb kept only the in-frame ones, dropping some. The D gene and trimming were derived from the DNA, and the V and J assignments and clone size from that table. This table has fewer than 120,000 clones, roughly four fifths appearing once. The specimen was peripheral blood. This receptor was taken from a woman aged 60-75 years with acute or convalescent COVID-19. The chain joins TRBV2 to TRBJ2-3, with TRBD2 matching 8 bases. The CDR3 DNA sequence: TGTGCCAGCAGTGAACCGGAGCGGGGGACAGATACGCAGTATTTT. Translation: CASSEPERGTDTQYF.